The TCR beta chain under discussion was sequenced for a study of beta chain features in type 1 diabetes. Trimming took 5 bases from V and 5 from J, leaving 18 bases between them. Per germline, CDR1 SEHNR and CDR2 FQNEAQ (reference sequence). The CDR3 has 15 residues. Reverse transcription of all isolated RNA meant that expressed TCRB transcripts were sequenced. Method: immunoSEQ multiplex PCR; TCRdb's copy keeps in-frame clones and lacks some. Counted here are about 410,000 clones, more than 11% occurring once; the ten biggest clones make up less than 0.04%. Purity exceeding 98% was reached by all sorted populations.

The sequencing sample was made of naive CD4+ T cells from blood. The sequence was obtained from a man aged 25-40 years in good health. The V gene is TRBV7-9, the J gene TRBJ2-5; TRBD2 is a possible D gene (6 bases). The CDR3 sequence is CASSPFLAGWETQYF. DNA of the CDR3: TGTGCCAGCAGCCCCTTTCTCGCGGGATGGGAGACCCAGTACTTC.